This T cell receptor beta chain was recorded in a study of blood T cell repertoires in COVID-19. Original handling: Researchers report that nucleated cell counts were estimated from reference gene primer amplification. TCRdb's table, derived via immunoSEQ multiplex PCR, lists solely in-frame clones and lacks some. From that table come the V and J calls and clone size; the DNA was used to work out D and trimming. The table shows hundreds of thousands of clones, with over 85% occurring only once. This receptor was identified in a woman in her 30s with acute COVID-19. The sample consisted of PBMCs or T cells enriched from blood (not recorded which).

The DNA of the CDR3 is TGTGCCAGCAGCTTTTTTACGCACAGGGAGTATGGGAACACTGAAGCTTTCTTT. It encodes CASSFFTHREYGNTEAFF. The J gene is TRBJ1-1, the V gene TRBV7-2; TRBD1 is a possible D gene (6 bases). Trimming took 3 bases from V and 1 from J, leaving 21 bases between them. CDR1 is SGHTA, CDR2 FQGNSA, per germline. The length of the CDR3 is 18 residues.